The source of this TCR beta chain is a study of cytomegalovirus exposure and HLA in healthy donors. Study summary: There were 350 to 450 genotyped donors. Of these, roughly 86% fell in the genetic ancestry cluster associated with self-reported Caucasian donors.

V was cut by 1 base and J by 8 bases, with 14 bases left in between. CDR3 length: 14 residues. CDR1 is LNHDA and CDR2 is SQIVND in the germline V gene (reference sequence). General study points: TRBV6-2, TRBV6-3 and other indistinguishable V segments were excluded.

The primer mix had 60 Vbeta and 13 Jbeta primers. In the source study's methods: Unique TCR beta chains totaled approximately 83 million in a later count, with 8.5 million to 12 million of them shared. The assay was immunoSEQ multiplex PCR, and TCRdb's table has in-frame clones only and misses some. V and J calls and clone size are as listed in that table; D and trimming were resolved from the DNA. The data show around 67,000 clones, around 82% seen once. In the case of this clone: Its antigen is still unknown.

This chain uses TRBV19 with TRBJ1-1; unclear D gene. The sequenced material came from PBMCs. This sequence originates from a man aged 18 to 29 in good health and CMV-seropositive. CDR3 in amino acids: CASSIVAGQAEAFF. The DNA for the CDR3 is TGTGCCAGTAGTATAGTAGCGGGTCAAGCGGAAGCTTTCTTT.